This T cell receptor (beta chain) was observed in a study of cytomegalovirus exposure and HLA in healthy donors. This CDR3 contains 10 residues. CDR1 is SQVTM, CDR2 ANQGSEA, per germline. A single count supports this clone. Other DNA variants within this sample encode the same CDR3. The PCR had 60 Vbeta and 13 Jbeta primers. TCRdb's copy holds only in-frame clones and misses some; the assay was immunoSEQ multiplex PCR. The sample lists roughly 120,000 clones, approximately 68% seen once, with 1.6% in the top ten. The rearrangement joins TRBV29-1 to TRBJ1-5; no definite D call. Sequencing was done on a sample of PBMCs. The receptor's source is a man aged 25 to 40 in good health and CMV-seropositive. CDR3: CSVGSQPQHF. In DNA form, the CDR3 reads TGCAGTGTCGGGAGTCAGCCCCAGCATTTT.